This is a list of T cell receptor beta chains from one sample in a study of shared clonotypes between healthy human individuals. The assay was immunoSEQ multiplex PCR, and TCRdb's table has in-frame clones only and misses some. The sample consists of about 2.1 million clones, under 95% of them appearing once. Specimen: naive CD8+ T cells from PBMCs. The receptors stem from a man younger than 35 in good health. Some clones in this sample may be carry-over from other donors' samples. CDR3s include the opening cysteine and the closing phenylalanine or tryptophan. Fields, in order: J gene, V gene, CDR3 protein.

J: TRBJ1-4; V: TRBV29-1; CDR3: CSVVEGATNEKLFF
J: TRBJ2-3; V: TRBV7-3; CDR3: CASSSLAGRSSDTQYF
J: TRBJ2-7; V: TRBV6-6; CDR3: CASSSGTGVWEQYF
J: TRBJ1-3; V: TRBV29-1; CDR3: CSVVSGGGGNTIYF
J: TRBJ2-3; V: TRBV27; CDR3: CASSATSTDTQYF
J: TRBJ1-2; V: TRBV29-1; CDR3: CSVEDALNGGTNYGYTF
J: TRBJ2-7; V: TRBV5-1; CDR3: CASSLGTGAYEQYF
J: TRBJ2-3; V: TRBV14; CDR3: CASSQDQWGTTDTQYF
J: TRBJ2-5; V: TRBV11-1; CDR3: CASSLYRDLEDETQYF
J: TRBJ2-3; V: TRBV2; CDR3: CASRGGHITDTQYF
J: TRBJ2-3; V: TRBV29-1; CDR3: CSVRTGISTDTQYF
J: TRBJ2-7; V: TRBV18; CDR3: CASSPSDSLYEQYF
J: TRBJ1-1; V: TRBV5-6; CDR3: CASSLVAGATEAFF
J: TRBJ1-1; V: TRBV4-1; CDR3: CASSPAPMNTEAFF
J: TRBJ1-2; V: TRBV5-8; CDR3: CASSFPQGNEDYTF
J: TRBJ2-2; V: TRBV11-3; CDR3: CASSWGQGDPGELFF
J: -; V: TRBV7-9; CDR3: CAPRSPSYEQYF
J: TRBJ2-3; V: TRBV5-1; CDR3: CASSLVLALSTDTQYF
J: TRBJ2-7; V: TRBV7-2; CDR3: CASSLLRSSSYEQYF
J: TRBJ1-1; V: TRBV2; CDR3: CASSQQRTGSENTEAFF
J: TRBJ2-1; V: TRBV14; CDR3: CASSQVWGAAEQFF
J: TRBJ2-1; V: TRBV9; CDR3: CASSVAGGLANNEQFF
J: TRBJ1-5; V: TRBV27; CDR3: CASSLSGYSNQPQHF
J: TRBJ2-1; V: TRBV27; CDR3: CASSWTRANEQFF
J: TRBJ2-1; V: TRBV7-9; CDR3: CASTPTSYEQFF
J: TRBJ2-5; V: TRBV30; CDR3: CAWSRAGRGQKYF
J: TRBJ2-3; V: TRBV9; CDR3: CASSARTGKGTDTQYF
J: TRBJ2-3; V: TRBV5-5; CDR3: CASSPYIETGTDTQYF
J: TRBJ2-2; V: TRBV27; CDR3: CASSSEGTGELFF
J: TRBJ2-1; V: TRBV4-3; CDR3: CASSPYRGPGNALNEQFF
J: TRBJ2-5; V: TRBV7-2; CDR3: CASSRRLASETQYF
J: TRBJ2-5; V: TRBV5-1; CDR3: CASSTRPQETQYF
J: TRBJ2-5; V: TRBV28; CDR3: CASKSAGEDETQYF
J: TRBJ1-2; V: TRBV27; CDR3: CASSLSWRTGRFGYTF
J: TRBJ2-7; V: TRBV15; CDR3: CATSDRTSGTYEQYF
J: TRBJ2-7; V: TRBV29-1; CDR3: CSGGSSYEQYF
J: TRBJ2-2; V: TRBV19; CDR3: CASTDHLNTGELFF